This TCR beta chain came from a study of spatial heterogeneity in lung cancer. Study overall: The average appearance count of each unique TCR and UMI combination in raw reads was more than ten.

Each CDR3 protein gets one entry after TCRdb re-called the 5' RACE reads with MiXCR. The data contain tens of thousands of distinct CDR3 sequences, 4.5% to 7% of them singletons. Time point indicated: sample taken at primary tumor resection. The approximately 69 donors had untreated early-stage non-small cell lung cancer. The germline CDR1 and CDR2 sequences are SSHAT and FNYEAQ (reference sequence). The CDR3 length is 15 residues. This clonotype was detected ten times or more. Its ends do not fully match the called genes, so a read error is possible. This rearrangement joins TRBV7-7 to TRBJ1-4, with TRBD1 matching 10 bases. Here the sequenced sample was PBMCs, taken at surgery. The clonotype originates from a male donor with early-stage non-small cell lung cancer. The CDR3 DNA sequence: TGTGCTAGCAGCCCCGGGACAGGGGATAATGAAAAACTGTTTTTT. Translating gives CASSPGTGDNEKLFF.